These 27 T cell receptor beta chains were sequenced from one sample in a study of cytomegalovirus exposure and HLA in healthy donors. Amplification used 60 Vbeta primers and 13 Jbeta primers. Sequenced by immunoSEQ multiplex PCR; TCRdb stores in-frame clones only, minus some. The sample has roughly 100,000 clones, 74% seen once; the top ten hold over 2.5%. Sequences were obtained from PBMCs. The receptors derive from a man in his fifties or sixties in good health and CMV-seropositive.

The chain joins TRBV29-1 to TRBJ1-1; the D gene is possibly TRBD1 (6 bases). V lost 5 bases to trimming and J lost 3 bases, with 13 bases between them. This CDR3 has 13 amino acids. Germline loops: CDR1 SQVTM, CDR2 ANQGSEA. The CDR3 coding sequence is TGCAGCGTTAGATCAGGGGCCGACACTGAAGCTTTCTTT. It encodes CSVRSGADTEAFF.

CDR3 sequence reads: CASSPDGGAVWETQYF. The CDR3 nucleotides read TGTGCCAGCAGTCCCGACGGGGGGGCCGTGTGGGAGACCCAGTACTTC. This chain connects TRBV14 to TRBJ2-5, with 8 bases that match TRBD2. The trim removed 6 bases at V and 5 bases at J, leaving 14 bases unmatched. Germline-derived CDR1 and CDR2 are SGHDN and FVKESK. The CDR3 consists of 16 residues.

The chain carries TRBV5-6 and TRBJ2-3, with TRBD1 as a possible D gene (5 bases). Per germline, CDR1 SGHDT and CDR2 YYEEEE. V was clipped by 3 bases and J by 2 bases, with 10 bases between them. The CDR3 loop spans 14 amino acids. DNA of the CDR3: TGTGCCAGCAGCTCCAGGGCGCTCACAGATACGCAGTATTTT. Its translation: CASSSRALTDTQYF.

The chain has TRBV19 and TRBJ1-1; 10 nucleotides agree with TRBD1. This CDR3 has 12 residues. V dropped 9 bases and J dropped 5; count of bases not matched to a gene: 3. Germline V gene data show CDR1 as LNHDA and CDR2 as SQIVND (reference sequence). The CDR3, as DNA: TGTGCCAGCGGGGACAGGGGAACTGAAGCTTTCTTT. Translating it yields CASGDRGTEAFF.

The V and J genes are TRBV6-1 and TRBJ1-1, with TRBD1 matching over 7 bases. The CDR3 spans 14 residues. After removal of 6 bases from V and 1 base from J, the junction contained 5 bases not matched to a gene. Germline V gene sequence: CDR1 MNHNS, CDR2 SASEGT. CDR3 DNA: TGTGCCAGCAGAAAAGGGGGCTCGAACACTGAAGCTTTCTTT. It is translated as CASRKGGSNTEAFF.

The chain carries TRBV19 and TRBJ1-1; maybe TRBD1 (6 bases). The CDR3 is made up of 15 amino acids. The V gene's germline CDR1 is LNHDA and CDR2 SQIVND (reference sequence). V lost 3 bases and J 4 bases, leaving 15 bases between the germline ends. CDR3 DNA sequence: TGTGCCAGTAGTATTAGAGAGGGGGTGGTCACTGAAGCTTTCTTT. Its protein is CASSIREGVVTEAFF.

This clone has only a few counts. This sequence joins TRBV6-6 and TRBJ2-7; 7 positions agree with TRBD1. CDR3 length: 15 amino acids. CDR1 MNHNY and CDR2 SVGAGI come from the germline V gene (reference sequence). Trimming cost V 7 bases and J 0 bases; bases outside gene matches: 9. The CDR3: CASNFRDSHSYEQYF. The DNA for the CDR3 is TGTGCCAGCAATTTCCGGGACAGTCACTCCTACGAGCAGTACTTC.

As DNA, the CDR3 is TGTGCCAGCAGCTTAGTAGGGACAGGGGACTACAATGAGCAGTTCTTC. It codes for CASSLVGTGDYNEQFF. V gene TRBV7-2 combines with J gene TRBJ2-1, with 10 bases identical to TRBD1. The CDR3 sequence is 16 residues long. Germline lookup yields CDR1 SGHTA and CDR2 FQGNSA. Trimming at V came to 1 base and at J to 3 bases, leaving 3 bases not matched to a gene.

This clone was seen repeatedly, ten times or more. V gene TRBV6-5 combines with J gene TRBJ1-1; 7 bases line up with TRBD1. V shed 0 bases and J 0 bases; nucleotides not matched to a gene: 4. This CDR3 has 16 residues. CDR1 is MNHEY and CDR2 is SVGAGI in the germline V gene. The CDR3 region is CASSYSRDSLNTEAFF. CDR3 sequence (DNA): TGTGCCAGCAGTTACTCGAGGGACAGCCTGAACACTGAAGCTTTCTTT.

This clone was counted once. The V call is TRBV4-1, the J call TRBJ1-5, with 7 bases identical to TRBD1. CDR1 MGHRA and CDR2 YSYEKL come from the germline V gene. The CDR3 has 15 residues. After removal of 1 base from V and 3 bases from J, the junction contained 3 bases not matched to a gene. For the CDR3, the DNA is TGCGCCAGCAGCCAAGGACAGGGACTCAATCAGCCCCAGCATTTT. Translating it yields CASSQGQGLNQPQHF.

V usage is TRBV19 and J usage is TRBJ1-5; perhaps TRBD1 as D (6 bases). V lost 9 bases to trimming and J lost 7 bases, with 16 bases between them. The CDR3 length is 13 residues. CDR1 and CDR2 (germline): LNHDA, SQIVND (reference sequence). The CDR3 nucleotides are TGTGCCAGCCTATCGGGGGGCGGGCAGCCCCAGCATTTT. As protein: CASLSGGGQPQHF.

The chain is built from TRBV7-3 and TRBJ1-6; 9 positions match TRBD1. V lost 4 bases to trimming and J lost 10 bases; unmatched junction nucleotides: 5. The CDR3 extends over 14 amino acids. The germline CDR1 and CDR2 sequences are SGHTA and FQGTGA. The CDR3 nucleotides are TGTGCCAGCAGCTCACAGGGGGCGCACTCACCCCTCCACTTT. Its protein is CASSSQGAHSPLHF.

This chain uses TRBV27 with TRBJ2-3, with TRBD1 matching over 9 bases. Germline V gives CDR1 MNHEY, CDR2 SMNVEV (reference sequence). Unmatched junction bases numbered 10, after V lost 6 bases and J lost 0 bases. The CDR3 is 17 residues long. For the CDR3, the DNA is TGTGCCAGCAGCCCTCACCCCGGGACAGGGAGCACAGATACGCAGTATTTT. Translating gives CASSPHPGTGSTDTQYF.

The V gene is TRBV2, the J gene TRBJ2-5; 9 positions match TRBD1. Judging by the DNA end, TRBJ2-7 fits better; the J call may be wrong. From germline, CDR1 is SNHLY and CDR2 FYNNEI. CDR3 length: 14 amino acids. CDR3 in DNA: TGTGCCAGCAGTGCCCAGGGACAGGGTGTCGAGCAGTACTTC. Encoded protein: CASSAQGQGVEQYF.

The chain joins TRBV6-5 to TRBJ1-6, with a possible D match to TRBD1 (5 bases). This CDR3 spans 14 amino acids. The V and J ends lost 6 bases and 5 bases respectively, with 11 bases between them. CDR1 is MNHEY, CDR2 SVGAGI, per germline. In nucleotides, the CDR3 is TGTGCCAGCAGCCCTGACAGCGATAATTCACCCCTCCACTTT. Amino acid sequence: CASSPDSDNSPLHF.

The chain uses TRBV18 and TRBJ2-5; 9 bases are a match to TRBD1. The CDR3 sequence is 15 residues long. CDR1 is KGHSH and CDR2 is LQKENI in the germline V gene. Unmatched junction bases numbered 8, after V lost 4 bases and J lost 5 bases. CDR3 nucleotides: TGTGCCAGCTCACTACAGGGGGCATCCGGGGAGACCCAGTACTTC. Its protein product is CASSLQGASGETQYF.

This chain links TRBV19 with TRBJ2-2; D perhaps matches TRBD2 (6 bases). The CDR3 is made up of 14 amino acids. The germline gives CDR1 LNHDA, CDR2 SQIVND (reference sequence). The germline V and J ends were trimmed by 2 bases and 6 bases, with 10 bases remaining between them. CDR3 sequence (DNA): TGTGCCAGTAGTATAATACCGGGAGCCGGGGAGCTGTTTTTT. It codes for CASSIIPGAGELFF.

This chain links TRBV5-8 with TRBJ2-7, with D perhaps matching TRBD2 (5 bases). Germline values: CDR1 SGHTS, CDR2 YDEGEE. The CDR3 has 13 amino acids. Trimming took off 2 bases at V and 6 bases at J, with 12 bases between the two ends. The CDR3 loop is CASSLRGKGEQYF. The CDR3 DNA follows: TGTGCCAGCAGCTTACGGGGAAAAGGCGAGCAGTACTTC.

The chain is built from TRBV18 and TRBJ2-5; no definite D call. The J call may be in error: the DNA end matches TRBJ2-7 better. CDR3 length equals 14 residues. Germline values: CDR1 KGHSH, CDR2 LQKENI. CDR3 DNA: TGTGCCAGCTCACCAGCCTACCTCTCCTACGAGCAGTACTTC. It codes for CASSPAYLSYEQYF.

DNA of the CDR3: TGTGCCAGCAGTTTTCGTCTCCGGGGGGAGGGCAATCAGCCCCAGCATTTT. This gives the protein CASSFRLRGEGNQPQHF. This chain joins TRBV28 and TRBJ1-5; weak D call: TRBD1 (5 bases). V gave up 3 bases and J gave up 2 bases, with 17 bases separating them. The germline V gene has CDR1 MDHEN and CDR2 SYDVKM. The CDR3 contains 17 residues.

The chain has TRBV6-5 and TRBJ1-5, with 8 positions matching TRBD1. The length of the CDR3 is 14 residues. Germline assignment: CDR1 MNHEY and CDR2 SVGAGI. J lost 5 bases, V lost 5 bases, and 5 bases had no gene match. CDR3 amino acids: CASSRGQGHQPQHF. The DNA of the CDR3 is TGTGCCAGCAGTCGTGGACAGGGACATCAGCCCCAGCATTTT.

This clone was observed a single time. V is TRBV6-6 and J is TRBJ2-1; 7 bases match TRBD2. Looked up from germline, CDR1 is MNHNY and CDR2 is SVGAGI (reference sequence). The trim removed 10 bases at V and 4 bases at J, leaving 7 bases unmatched. The CDR3 covers 13 residues. CDR3 region: CATRAGVYNEQFF. The CDR3 DNA follows: TGTGCCACTCGGGCGGGGGTGTACAATGAGCAGTTCTTC.

The chain combines TRBV5-6 with TRBJ2-5, with 9 bases lining up with TRBD1. Germline V lookup: CDR1 SGHDT, CDR2 YYEEEE. The trim removed 4 bases at V and 4 bases at J, leaving 5 bases unmatched. CDR3 length equals 14 residues. CDR3 sequence (DNA): TGTGCCAGCAGCGCCGGACAGGGGAGAGAGACCCAGTACTTC. This translates into CASSAGQGRETQYF. The complete variable domain, with remaining parts taken from reference TRBV5-6 and TRBJ2-5, reads DAGVTQSPTHLIKTRGQQVTLRCSPKSGHDTVSWYQQALGQGPQFIFQYYEEEERQRGNFPDRFSGHQFPNYSSELNVNALLLGDSALYLCASSAGQGRETQYFGPGTRLLVL.

J is TRBJ2-1 and V is TRBV5-5, with 8 bases lining up with TRBD2. The CDR3 loop spans 15 amino acids. Germline V gene sequence: CDR1 SGHKS, CDR2 YYEKEE (reference sequence). V lost 0 bases and J lost 2; bases outside the gene matches: 1. CDR3 DNA sequence: TGTGCCAGCAGCTTGGAAGCGGGAGCCTACAATGAGCAGTTCTTC. It codes for CASSLEAGAYNEQFF.

The rearrangement joins TRBV19 to TRBJ1-5; 8 bases agree with TRBD1. Germline V CDR1 and CDR2: LNHDA, SQIVND (reference sequence). This CDR3 spans 18 amino acids. Trimming removed 5 bases from V and 6 bases from J; junction bases left unmatched: 18. The CDR3 DNA reads as TGTGCCAGTAGTCCCTTTAAACACAGGGGGTACTCAATTCAGCCCCAGCATTTT. This codes for CASSPFKHRGYSIQPQHF. The complete variable domain, with remaining parts taken from reference TRBV19 and TRBJ1-5, reads DGGITQSPKYLFRKEGQNVTLSCEQNLNHDAMYWYRQDPGQGLRLIYYSQIVNDFQKGDIAEGYSVSREKKESFPLTVTSAQKNPTAFYLCASSPFKHRGYSIQPQHFGDGTRLSIL.

J is TRBJ2-3 and V is TRBV10-3, with 7 bases matching TRBD2. The CDR3 loop spans 15 amino acids. Germline CDR1 and CDR2: ENHRY and SYGVKD. Germline trimming cut 11 bases from V and 1 base from J; bases unmatched to any gene: 12. In nucleotides, the CDR3 is TGTGCCTCTTACTCTGAGGCGGGGGGCACAGATACGCAGTATTTT. Protein sequence: CASYSEAGGTDTQYF.

The chain combines TRBV29-1 with TRBJ1-1; D is undetermined. Trimming stripped 0 bases from V and 5 bases from J, with 10 bases between. CDR1 is SQVTM, CDR2 ANQGSEA, per germline. The CDR3 consists of 13 residues. The CDR3 DNA follows: TGCAGCGTTGAAGATCCGAGGAGGACTGAAGCTTTCTTT. Amino acid sequence: CSVEDPRRTEAFF. Combining the CDR3 with reference TRBV29-1 and TRBJ1-1 gives the whole variable domain SAVISQKPSRDICQRGTSLTIQCQVDSQVTMMFWYRQQPGQSLTLIATANQGSEATYESGFVIDKFPISRPNLTFSTLTVSNMSPEDSSIYLCSVEDPRRTEAFFGQGTRLTVV.